These 25 T cell receptor beta chains were all obtained from the same sample, sequenced in a study of immune characterization of retroperitoneal liposarcoma. From the PCR reads, TCRdb called clonotypes with MiXCR, one entry per CDR3 protein. The sample has fewer than 20,000 distinct CDR3 sequences; 37% are singletons. Source material: blood. These receptors all come from a male donor with retroperitoneal liposarcoma.

This clonotype was observed at least ten times. This chain uses TRBV6-1 with TRBJ2-6, with D tentatively TRBD1 (6 bases). The CDR3 runs 16 residues. Trimming stripped 0 bases from V and 0 bases from J, with 6 bases between. Germline V gene sequence: CDR1 MNHNS, CDR2 SASEGT. CDR3 sequence reads: CASSEADSSGANVLTF. The CDR3 DNA reads TGTGCCAGCAGTGAAGCGGACAGCTCTGGGGCCAACGTCCTGACTTTC.

This clonotype appeared once. The chain is built from TRBV27 and TRBJ2-5; 8 bases agree with TRBD1. The assigned J gene may be wrong: the sequence end matches TRBJ2-7 better. Germline V gene lookup returns CDR1 MNHEY and CDR2 SMNVEV (reference sequence). CDR3 length equals 15 residues. The CDR3: CASSSNRQGRNEQYF. The CDR3 DNA follows: TGTGCCAGCAGTTCGAACCGACAGGGGCGGAACGAGCAGTACTTC.

This sequence joins TRBV11-3 and TRBJ2-2; D not certain. The CDR3 consists of 14 residues. Trimming removed 2 bases at V and 1 base at J, with 5 bases between. From germline, CDR1 is SGHNT and CDR2 YENEEA. The CDR3: CASSLFWNTGELFF. The CDR3 DNA follows: TGTGCCAGCAGCTTATTCTGGAACACCGGGGAGCTGTTTTTT.

Ten or more counts support this clonotype. The CDR3 nucleotides are TGTGCCAGCAGTTTCGCAGGGGAAGGCACTGAAGCTTTCTTT. Protein: CASSFAGEGTEAFF. The chain joins TRBV6-1 to TRBJ1-1, with a weak D call TRBD1 (6 bases). Between the trimmed V and J ends, which lost 5 bases and 4 bases, there was a span of 14 bases. The CDR3 is 14 residues long. The germline CDR1 and CDR2 sequences are MNHNS and SASEGT.

V is TRBV10-1 and J is TRBJ1-3; D not certain. The CDR3 spans 13 residues. V was shortened by 2 bases and J by 1 base, with 3 bases between the two germline ends. The germline V gene encodes CDR1 WNHNN and CDR2 SYGVQD (reference sequence). The CDR3 DNA follows: TGCGCCAGCAGTGAGGATTCTGGAAACACCATATATTTT. This translates into CASSEDSGNTIYF.

This clonotype is medium-sized (0.01 to 0.1%) by share. The chain couples TRBV27 to TRBJ2-1; TRBD2 aligns across 8 bases. The CDR3 totals 14 residues. CDR1 and CDR2 (germline): MNHEY, SMNVEV (reference sequence). The V gene end was trimmed by 8 bases and the J gene end by 0 bases; junction bases not matched to a gene: 3. CDR3 coding DNA: TGTGCCAGCGCGAGCGGGAGCTCCTACAATGAGCAGTTCTTC. Translating gives CASASGSSYNEQFF.

The chain has TRBV24-1 and TRBJ2-1; 8 nucleotides match TRBD1. The CDR3 length is 13 residues. Germline V gives CDR1 KGHDR, CDR2 SFDVKD. The V and J ends lost 1 base and 12 bases, in that order; junction bases with no gene match: 4. DNA of the CDR3: TGTGCCACCAGTGATTTCTCCGGGACAGGGCAGTTCTTC. Translating it yields CATSDFSGTGQFF.

This clonotype was seen ten or more times. This chain uses TRBV6-1 with TRBJ1-2; TRBD1 matches 9 bases. There are 15 residues in the CDR3. The ends lost 7 bases at V and 6 bases at J; junction bases unmatched: 12. Germline CDR1 is MNHNS and CDR2 is SASEGT. CDR3 sequence: CASTRRQGETHGYTF. CDR3 sequence (DNA): TGTGCCAGCACCCGAAGACAGGGGGAAACGCATGGCTACACCTTC.

The chain carries TRBV7-2 and TRBJ2-5; 9 nucleotides line up with TRBD1. The J call is uncertain, as TRBJ2-4 better fits the DNA end. The CDR3 totals 18 residues. The germline gives CDR1 SGHTA, CDR2 FQGNSA. CDR3 coding DNA: TGTGCCAGCAGCACCGGGACAGGGAGGGGGTTAGCCAAAAACATTCAGTACTTC. Protein sequence: CASSTGTGRGLAKNIQYF.

This clonotype came up a few times. A read error may be the cause here, since a much bigger clone is one base away. V and J are TRBV6-1 and TRBJ2-4, with D uncertain. The germline CDR1 and CDR2 sequences are MNHNS and SASEGT. V gave up 4 bases and J gave up 2 bases, with 12 bases separating them. The CDR3 is 15 amino acids. The CDR3 bases are TGTGCCAGCAGTGGGTTCGGCCTTTCCAAAAACATTCAGTACTTC. This gives the protein CASSGFGLSKNIQYF.

V is TRBV27 and J is TRBJ1-1; weak D call: TRBD1 (5 bases). The CDR3 consists of 13 residues. Germline assignment: CDR1 MNHEY and CDR2 SMNVEV (reference sequence). The V end lost 4 bases, the J end lost 3 bases, and 9 bases lay between the germline ends. CDR3 protein: CASSWDRYTEAFF. CDR3 nucleotides: TGTGCCAGCAGTTGGGACCGGTACACTGAAGCTTTCTTT.

This clonotype was observed a handful of times. The chain joins TRBV6-1 to TRBJ1-6; D ambiguous. The CDR3 is 12 amino acids. The ends were cut back, 2 bases at V and 9 bases at J, with 5 bases in the middle. The germline V gene encodes CDR1 MNHNS and CDR2 SASEGT. The CDR3 here is CASSEYSSPLHF. Written as DNA, the CDR3 is TGTGCCAGCAGTGAATACAGTTCACCCCTCCACTTT.

This clonotype was detected a few times. The chain has TRBV6-5 and TRBJ2-1, with a possible D match to TRBD1 (6 bases). CDR1 MNHEY and CDR2 SVGAGI come from the germline V gene. The CDR3 is 13 amino acids. Trimming removed 2 bases at V and 5 bases at J, with 7 bases between. CDR3 region: CASSYTGNNEQFF. For the CDR3, the DNA is TGTGCCAGCAGTTACACAGGGAACAATGAGCAGTTCTTC.

Within the sample, this clonotype is medium-sized. This chain links TRBV7-2 with TRBJ2-1, with 7 bases fitting TRBD2. This CDR3 spans 16 amino acids. Trimming at V came to 1 base and at J to 13 bases, leaving 16 bases not matched to a gene. CDR1 and CDR2 from the germline V gene are SGHTA and FQGNSA. CDR3 loop: CASSLDATTSRETQFF. In DNA, the CDR3 is TGTGCCAGCAGCTTAGATGCCACCACCTCGCGGGAGACCCAGTTCTTC.

This clonotype has just a few counts. This chain uses TRBV7-2 with TRBJ2-1; D not certain. From germline, CDR1 is SGHTA and CDR2 FQGNSA. The V gene lost 3 bases and the J gene lost 13 bases, with 16 bases spanning the gap. This CDR3 comprises 13 residues. The DNA of the CDR3 is TGTGCCAGCAGCTTCGAAGTACAAGAGACCCAGTTCTTC. It codes for CASSFEVQETQFF. Full variable domain (remainder filled in from reference TRBV7-2 and TRBJ2-1): GAGVSQSPSNKVTEKGKDVELRCDPISGHTALYWYRQSLGQGLEFLIYFQGNSAPDKSGLPSDRFSAERTGGSVSTLTIQRTQQEDSAVYLCASSFEVQETQFFGPGTRLTVL.

In its sample, this clonotype was seen many times. One end of the junction does not line up with germline, which may come from a read error. This sequence joins TRBV6-6 and TRBJ2-1; tentative D call: TRBD2 (6 bases). The germline V gene encodes CDR1 MNHNY and CDR2 SVGAGI (reference sequence). CDR3 length: 13 amino acids. The CDR3 reads CASSRDSDNEQFF. DNA of the CDR3: TGTGCCAGCAGTAGGGACTCCGACAATGAGCAGTTCTTC.

A few counts support this clonotype. The rearrangement uses TRBV7-8 and TRBJ1-6; the D is unclear. The CDR3 totals 14 residues. Trimming stripped 0 bases from V and 10 bases from J, with 10 bases between. The germline gives CDR1 SGHVS, CDR2 FQNEAQ. The CDR3 DNA reads as TGTGCCAGCAGCTTAGCAGTGGAGGGATCACCCCTCCACTTT. Translating it yields CASSLAVEGSPLHF.

The rearrangement uses TRBV6-1 and TRBJ2-1; no firm D call. This CDR3 has 12 residues. Trimming left V 8 bases short and J 10 bases short, with 15 bases between. Germline V gene lookup returns CDR1 MNHNS and CDR2 SASEGT. The CDR3: CASQRPPYEQFF. The CDR3 nucleotides read TGTGCCAGCCAAAGGCCCCCTTACGAGCAGTTCTTC.

This clonotype is medium-sized in the sample. Germline and junction disagree at one end, which may indicate a read error. This chain joins TRBV7-7 and TRBJ1-1; D unresolved. Germline V gives CDR1 SSHAT, CDR2 FNYEAQ (reference sequence). The CDR3 sequence is 13 residues long. As DNA, the CDR3 is TGTGCTAGCAGCCCCCTCGATGGCGCTGAAGCTTTCTTT. This codes for CASSPLDGAEAFF.

This clonotype was observed many times. V is TRBV6-1 and J is TRBJ1-1; D unresolved. In germline, CDR1 is MNHNS, CDR2 SASEGT. This CDR3 has 15 residues. The V and J ends lost 2 bases and 8 bases respectively, with 18 bases between them. CDR3 coding DNA: TGTGCCAGCAGTGAAAGTCAGGTGGGAGCCTTAGAAGCTTTCTTT. Translating it yields CASSESQVGALEAFF.

Comment on this clonotype: This CDR3 fails to terminate in the conserved phenylalanine or tryptophan, so it likely reflects a read error. The DNA is left out, because the CDR3 cannot be placed on it with certainty; the CDR3 is given as TCRdb lists it. This chain joins TRBV6-1 and TRBJ2-3; the listed D gene, TRBD1, was not tested against the DNA. The CDR3 has 17 residues if both end residues are counted. CDR1 MNHNS and CDR2 SASEGT come from the germline V gene. This CDR3 is CASSEAQTGGLGRPSTS.

To note about this clonotype: In this CDR3 the conserved last residue, phenylalanine or tryptophan, is missing, so a read error is likely. The DNA is left out, because the CDR3 cannot be placed on it with certainty; the CDR3 is given as TCRdb lists it. The CDR3 spells CASPWGEGTPFP. V usage is TRBV6-5 and J usage is TRBJ2-7; TRBD1, as called in the table, went unchecked against the DNA. The CDR3 is 12 amino acids long, termini counted. In germline, CDR1 is MNHEY, CDR2 SVGAGI.

This clonotype was seen ten or more times. The chain carries TRBV12-3 or TRBV12-4 and TRBJ2-1; 8 bases map to TRBD2. CDR3 length equals 15 residues. V lost 3 bases to trimming and J lost 6 bases; unmatched junction nucleotides: 7. This CDR3 is CASSFHLAGFNEQFF. The CDR3 nucleotides read TGTGCCAGCAGTTTCCATCTAGCGGGTTTCAATGAGCAGTTCTTC.

The CDR3 DNA is TGTGCCAGCAGTCCTACAGGGACCGCGAACACTGAAGCTTTCTTT. Amino acid sequence: CASSPTGTANTEAFF. The J gene is TRBJ1-1, the V gene TRBV6-1, with a tentative D call TRBD1 (6 bases). Trimming pared 5 bases from V and 1 base from J, leaving 14 bases between. The CDR3 has 15 residues. Germline V gene sequence: CDR1 MNHNS, CDR2 SASEGT.

The chain couples TRBV28 to TRBJ2-7, with TRBD1 identical over 10 bases. Germline CDR1 is MDHEN and CDR2 is SYDVKM. This CDR3 region has 14 residues. V shed 3 bases, J shed 6 bases, and the junction held 5 bases outside the gene matches. The CDR3 spells CASSLEDRGTEQYF. CDR3 nucleotide sequence: TGTGCCAGCAGTTTGGAGGACAGGGGGACCGAGCAGTACTTC.